This TCR beta chain was identified in a study of T cell responses to AZD1222 COVID-19 vaccine (dated by TCRdb to the early 2020s). With regard to the full study: TCR sequencing was performed for some 250 trial participants, of whom about 200 were given two doses of AZD1222 and some 25 were given two doses of MenACWY control vaccine. Trial participants were enrolled by age into 18-55, 56-69 and 70-plus year subgroups, with about 150, 27 and 61 TCR-sequenced participants respectively. Overall results and qualifications from the work: Because no day 14 peak-response samples were available, the repertoires could be characterized only after the peak T cell response. After two AZD1222 doses, spike-specific TCR breadth and depth were significantly higher than at day 0 and than in MenACWY recipients. Conclusions about previously exposed vaccinees are limited, since just six AZD1222 recipients were seropositive for SARS-CoV-2 at baseline. In the small 56-69-year group, the increase in depth fell short of significance, most likely because of low power. The whole spike protein was spanned by vaccine-associated CD4 TCRs, and dominant responses were seen in regions 160-218 and 743-854. Reportedly, close to half of the unique spike-specific TCRs recognized epitopes lying outside the regions that are mutated in the B.1.351 and B.1.1.7 variants. Most participants were white British and females outnumbered males, and the authors suggested that clonal diversity may have been underestimated.

The label giving this sample's time point can be read as: about 28 days (+/-7) after the second vaccine dose. AZD1222 recipients with second doses at about 4 weeks or about 12 weeks were pooled, because spike-specific TCR depth and breadth did not differ between schedules. Samples from vaccinated people were obtained from the UK trials COV001 and COV002, which included a single-blind randomized controlled phase 2/3 trial of AZD1222 (ChAdOx1 nCoV-19) in healthy adults. For TCRbeta chain sequencing, PBMC samples were collected from trial participants at day 0 and at day 28 after the second dose. V is pared back by 6 bases and J by 4 bases, with 18 bases lying between the germline termini. Including the terminal cysteine and phenylalanine, the CDR3 comprises 15 residues. Kept here is only the CDR3 DNA, which spans 45 bases and is read in frame from base 1. Taken from the germline V gene, the CDR1 and CDR2 loops are SGHTA and FQGTGA.

The CDR3 regions of human TCRbeta chains were subjected to immunosequencing. As for the authors' bioinformatics: Repertoire TCRs were checked for matches against a reference library of SARS-CoV-2-specific TCRs that had been generated using the MIRA antigen-specificity platform. Breadth was defined as the fraction of unique TCRs that were SARS-CoV-2-associated. Depth was defined as the fraction of total T cells that were SARS-CoV-2-associated. Using the MIRA data, each spike-specific TCR was assigned both to the spike region to which the TCR was reactive and to a CD4 or CD8 class. Log10-transformed breadth and depth values were compared by one-way ANOVA with Sidak's multiple comparisons tests. In TCRdb, the immuneACCESS table is reduced to in-frame sequences with V and J assigned. These tables do not hold every clone; where another copy was compared, an unresolved V gene accounts for under half, and the others remain unexplained. D and trimming were read from the DNA, whereas the V and J calls and clone size are those reported in that table. This sample holds about 200,000 clones; just over 90% were observed only once. The ten most abundant clones make up 3% to 3.5% of the sample.

As concerns this clone: The specificity of this receptor is unknown. One base away there is no much larger clone; base qualities are not given.

The sequence joins TRBV7-3 to TRBJ1-1; TRBD1 is possibly the D segment (6 matching bases). Here the sequenced sample was peripheral blood, taken 28 days after the second AZD1222 dose. The sequence was obtained from an adult who received the AZD1222 COVID-19 vaccine. The CDR3 protein sequence reads: CASSRMGGQLTEAFF. The DNA reads TGTGCCAGCAGTCGTATGGGGGGACAACTCACTGAAGCTTTCTTT.